Listed below are T cell receptor beta chains from one sample, sequenced in a study of beta chain features in type 1 diabetes. Data came from immunoSEQ multiplex PCR; TCRdb stores just in-frame clones and leaves some out. The sample yields a few hundred thousand clones, roughly 13% seen once. The specimen was naive CD4+ T cells from blood. These receptors originate from a man aged 18 to 30 in good health. The CDR3 runs from the conserved cysteine through the conserved F or W. A D gene is named only where the DNA matches it firmly. Expanded clones are given a class, and other clones once, few, many or no size at all.

v_call: TRBV7-2; j_call: TRBJ2-6; clone_size: few; d_call: -; cdr3_nt: TGTGCCAGCAGCCCCACAGGGCCGGGCTCTGGGGCCAACGTCCTGACTTTC; cdr3_aa: CASSPTGPGSGANVLTF
v_call: TRBV7-9; j_call: TRBJ2-1; clone_size: few; d_call: -; cdr3_nt: TGTGCCAGCAGCTCAGGGGAGAAGTTCTTC; cdr3_aa: CASSSGEKFF
v_call: TRBV7-6; j_call: TRBJ2-3; clone_size: few; d_call: TRBD2; cdr3_nt: TGTGCCAGCAGCTTTAACGGCGGGAGGGTGGATACGCAGTATTTT; cdr3_aa: CASSFNGGRVDTQYF
v_call: TRBV9; j_call: TRBJ2-3; clone_size: few; d_call: TRBD2; cdr3_nt: TGTGCCAGCAGCTCCGGACTAGCGGACACAGATACGCAGTATTTT; cdr3_aa: CASSSGLADTDTQYF
v_call: TRBV19; j_call: TRBJ2-7; clone_size: few; d_call: TRBD1; cdr3_nt: TGTGCCAGTAGGGCAGGGGGAAAAGACGAGCAGTACTTC; cdr3_aa: CASRAGGKDEQYF
v_call: TRBV6-5; j_call: TRBJ1-1; clone_size: few; d_call: TRBD1; cdr3_nt: TGTGCCAGCAGCCAACAACAGGGGAGCAGAACTGAAGCTTTCTTT; cdr3_aa: CASSQQQGSRTEAFF
v_call: TRBV28; j_call: TRBJ1-4; clone_size: -; d_call: -; cdr3_nt: TGTGCCAGCAGTTTATTGGGAGCCCGGTTGAAAAAACTGTTTTTT; cdr3_aa: CASSLLGARLKKLFF
v_call: TRBV5-4; j_call: TRBJ1-6; clone_size: few; d_call: -; cdr3_nt: TGTGCCAGCAGCGTAGGGGGTTCACCCCTCCACTTT; cdr3_aa: CASSVGGSPLHF
v_call: TRBV9; j_call: TRBJ2-7; clone_size: few; d_call: TRBD2; cdr3_nt: TGTGCCAGCAGCGTAGGTTCCAGCGGGAGCTCCTACGAGCAGTACTTC; cdr3_aa: CASSVGSSGSSYEQYF
v_call: TRBV6-6; j_call: TRBJ2-5; clone_size: -; d_call: -; cdr3_nt: TGTGCCAGCAGTTACTCGACTGGGACAATCCAAGAGACCCAGTACTTC; cdr3_aa: CASSYSTGTIQETQYF
v_call: TRBV14; j_call: TRBJ1-6; clone_size: few; d_call: TRBD1; cdr3_nt: TGTGCCAGCAGCCGGACAGGGGGTTCACCCCTCCACTTT; cdr3_aa: CASSRTGGSPLHF
v_call: TRBV2; j_call: TRBJ2-2; clone_size: -; d_call: -; cdr3_nt: TGTGCCAGCAGGCTAACAGCAAACACCGGGGAGCTGTTTTTT; cdr3_aa: CASRLTANTGELFF
v_call: TRBV30; j_call: TRBJ1-5; clone_size: few; d_call: -; cdr3_nt: TGTGCCGGTGACAGTGGGGCTGGACAGCCCCAGCATTTT; cdr3_aa: CAGDSGAGQPQHF
v_call: TRBV7-9; j_call: TRBJ2-1; clone_size: few; d_call: -; cdr3_nt: TGTGCCAGCAGCTTCTCGTCCCGCGGGCTAAACAATGAGCAGTTCTTC; cdr3_aa: CASSFSSRGLNNEQFF
v_call: TRBV25-1; j_call: TRBJ1-5; clone_size: few; d_call: TRBD1; cdr3_nt: TGTGCCAGCAGACAGGGGTTCAATCAGCCCCAGCATTTT; cdr3_aa: CASRQGFNQPQHF
v_call: TRBV19; j_call: TRBJ2-2; clone_size: few; d_call: -; cdr3_nt: TGTGCCAGTAGTACAGACAGGCCCGCGAACACCGGGGAGCTGTTTTTT; cdr3_aa: CASSTDRPANTGELFF
v_call: TRBV28; j_call: TRBJ2-7; clone_size: few; d_call: TRBD2; cdr3_nt: TGTGCCAGCAGCCTAGGGGGACTAGCGGGAGCCTACGAGCAGTACTTC; cdr3_aa: CASSLGGLAGAYEQYF
v_call: TRBV30; j_call: TRBJ2-1; clone_size: few; d_call: -; cdr3_nt: TGTGCCTGGAGTGGGGCCAATGAGCAGTTCTTC; cdr3_aa: CAWSGANEQFF
v_call: TRBV5-4; j_call: TRBJ2-5; clone_size: few; d_call: -; cdr3_nt: TGTGCCAGCAGCGCTTCGTTCGGGGTGGAGACCCAGTACTTC; cdr3_aa: CASSASFGVETQYF
v_call: TRBV9; j_call: TRBJ1-5; clone_size: -; d_call: TRBD1; cdr3_nt: TGTGCCAGCAGCACGGGACAGTCCCGAAATCAGCCCCAGCATTTT; cdr3_aa: CASSTGQSRNQPQHF
v_call: TRBV9; j_call: TRBJ1-1; clone_size: -; d_call: -; cdr3_nt: TGTGCCAGCAGCCGGTCCGGCACTGAAGCTTTCTTT; cdr3_aa: CASSRSGTEAFF
v_call: TRBV4-3; j_call: TRBJ1-6; clone_size: -; d_call: -; cdr3_nt: TGCGCCAGCAGCCAAGTCGGGGTGTCCCCCCTCCACTTT; cdr3_aa: CASSQVGVSPLHF
v_call: TRBV7-2; j_call: TRBJ2-5; clone_size: -; d_call: -; cdr3_nt: TGTGCCAGCAGCTTTACTAGCAAGGAGACCCAGTACTTC; cdr3_aa: CASSFTSKETQYF
v_call: TRBV19; j_call: TRBJ2-1; clone_size: few; d_call: TRBD1; cdr3_nt: TGTGCCAGTAGTATAGGGACAGGGGCACTCTTC; cdr3_aa: CASSIGTGALF
v_call: TRBV6-5; j_call: TRBJ2-1; clone_size: few; d_call: TRBD2; cdr3_nt: TGTGCCAGCAAGACTAGCGGTTACAATGAGCAGTTCTTC; cdr3_aa: CASKTSGYNEQFF
v_call: TRBV30; j_call: TRBJ1-1; clone_size: few; d_call: -; cdr3_nt: TGTGCCTGGGCGAGGAACCTTATGAACACTGAAGCTTTCTTT; cdr3_aa: CAWARNLMNTEAFF
v_call: TRBV29-1; j_call: TRBJ1-1; clone_size: -; d_call: -; cdr3_nt: TGCAGCGTTGTTGCCGGGATGAACACTGAAGCTTTCTTT; cdr3_aa: CSVVAGMNTEAFF
v_call: TRBV5-1; j_call: TRBJ2-7; clone_size: -; d_call: TRBD1; cdr3_nt: TGCGCCAGCAACTCAGGGGGAGACGAGCAGTACTTC; cdr3_aa: CASNSGGDEQYF
v_call: TRBV30; j_call: TRBJ1-1; clone_size: -; d_call: -; cdr3_nt: TGTGCCTGGAGTGAGGGGACTTTGAACACTGAAGCTTTCTTT; cdr3_aa: CAWSEGTLNTEAFF
v_call: TRBV18; j_call: TRBJ1-5; clone_size: -; d_call: -; cdr3_nt: TGTGCCAGCTCACCCGCCAGAGAGGGCAATCAGCCCCAGCATTTT; cdr3_aa: CASSPAREGNQPQHF
v_call: TRBV28; j_call: TRBJ1-2; clone_size: few; d_call: -; cdr3_nt: TGTGCCACCGACGACGCCGGACCGCGGGAGGTGGAAGGCTACACCTTC; cdr3_aa: CATDDAGPREVEGYTF
v_call: TRBV6-5; j_call: TRBJ2-3; clone_size: few; d_call: -; cdr3_nt: TGTGCCAGCAGTTCGAGTTTCAGGAGCACAGATACGCAGTATTTT; cdr3_aa: CASSSSFRSTDTQYF
v_call: TRBV7-2; j_call: TRBJ2-5; clone_size: few; d_call: TRBD1; cdr3_nt: TGTGCCAGCACCAAACCGACAGGGAAGGAGACCCAGTACTTC; cdr3_aa: CASTKPTGKETQYF
v_call: TRBV11-3; j_call: TRBJ2-1; clone_size: -; d_call: TRBD1; cdr3_nt: TGTGCCAGCAGCTTAGATGACAGGGGGATTAACAATGAGCAGTTCTTC; cdr3_aa: CASSLDDRGINNEQFF
v_call: TRBV28; j_call: TRBJ2-6; clone_size: few; d_call: TRBD1; cdr3_nt: TGTGCCAGCAGTACAGGGGCCTCTGGGGCCAACGTCCTGACTTTC; cdr3_aa: CASSTGASGANVLTF
v_call: TRBV30; j_call: TRBJ2-7; clone_size: few; d_call: TRBD2; cdr3_nt: TGTGCCTGGGACCCTGGAAGAAGCGGGATAGGCGAGCAGTACTTC; cdr3_aa: CAWDPGRSGIGEQYF
v_call: TRBV19; j_call: TRBJ1-5; clone_size: -; d_call: -; cdr3_nt: TGTGCCAGTAGTCAAGGGGACACGCGCAATCAGCCCCAGCATTTT; cdr3_aa: CASSQGDTRNQPQHF
v_call: TRBV11-1; j_call: TRBJ2-7; clone_size: -; d_call: TRBD1; cdr3_nt: TGTGCCAGCAGCCCCAGGAACAGGGGCTCCTACGAGCAGTACTTC; cdr3_aa: CASSPRNRGSYEQYF
v_call: TRBV6-1; j_call: TRBJ2-6; clone_size: few; d_call: TRBD1; cdr3_nt: TGTGCCAGCAGTAAAGACAGGGCCTCTGGGGCCAACGTCCTGACTTTC; cdr3_aa: CASSKDRASGANVLTF
v_call: TRBV2; j_call: TRBJ2-5; clone_size: -; d_call: TRBD2; cdr3_nt: TGTGCCAGCAGTGATAGGACTAGCGGACTCGAGACCCAGTACTTC; cdr3_aa: CASSDRTSGLETQYF
v_call: TRBV5-1; j_call: TRBJ2-2; clone_size: -; d_call: -; cdr3_nt: TGCGCCAGCAGCTTGGACAGGGCCGACACCGGGGAGCTGTTTTTT; cdr3_aa: CASSLDRADTGELFF
v_call: TRBV28; j_call: TRBJ2-1; clone_size: few; d_call: TRBD2; cdr3_nt: TGTGCCAGCAGGTCTAGCGGTGTCTGGCAGTTCTTC; cdr3_aa: CASRSSGVWQFF
v_call: TRBV6-6; j_call: TRBJ2-3; clone_size: few; d_call: TRBD2; cdr3_nt: TGTGCCAGCAGCCCCAGAGCGGGAGAGTGGGATACGCAGTATTTT; cdr3_aa: CASSPRAGEWDTQYF
v_call: TRBV28; j_call: TRBJ2-7; clone_size: -; d_call: -; cdr3_nt: TGTGCCAGCCTGGGAGGGGGCTCCTACGAGCAGTACTTC; cdr3_aa: CASLGGGSYEQYF
v_call: TRBV30; j_call: TRBJ1-1; clone_size: few; d_call: -; cdr3_nt: TGTGCCTGGACAAGCCGGGCGGGGACTAGGAACACTGAAGCTTTCTTT; cdr3_aa: CAWTSRAGTRNTEAFF
v_call: TRBV4-2; j_call: TRBJ2-1; clone_size: -; d_call: TRBD1; cdr3_nt: TGTGCCAGCAGCTCCCGGGACAGGGACAATGAGCAGTTCTTC; cdr3_aa: CASSSRDRDNEQFF
v_call: TRBV5-1; j_call: TRBJ2-2; clone_size: few; d_call: TRBD2; cdr3_nt: TGCGCCAGCAGCCAAGACAGCGGGGGGAACACCGGGGAGCTGTTTTTT; cdr3_aa: CASSQDSGGNTGELFF
v_call: TRBV28; j_call: TRBJ2-7; clone_size: -; d_call: -; cdr3_nt: TGTGCCAGCAGTTTATCCCCTTGGAGGGGCCCCTTACCGATCGAGCAGTACTTC; cdr3_aa: CASSLSPWRGPLPIEQYF
v_call: TRBV7-2; j_call: TRBJ2-7; clone_size: few; d_call: -; cdr3_nt: TGTGCCAGCAACCAACCCGGGAGCTACGAGCAGTACTTC; cdr3_aa: CASNQPGSYEQYF
v_call: TRBV29-1; j_call: TRBJ1-6; clone_size: -; d_call: TRBD1; cdr3_nt: TGCAGCGCGAGGACAGGGAATAATTCACCCCTCCACTTT; cdr3_aa: CSARTGNNSPLHF
v_call: TRBV5-1; j_call: TRBJ2-5; clone_size: -; d_call: TRBD2; cdr3_nt: TGCGCCAGCAGCGCCCTCGGACTAGCGGGAATCGAGACCCAGTACTTC; cdr3_aa: CASSALGLAGIETQYF
v_call: TRBV4-3; j_call: TRBJ2-7; clone_size: -; d_call: -; cdr3_nt: TGCGCCAGCAGCCAAGATTGGGCGGGTCCCTACGAGCAGTACTTC; cdr3_aa: CASSQDWAGPYEQYF
v_call: TRBV28; j_call: TRBJ1-5; clone_size: -; d_call: -; cdr3_nt: TGTGCCAGCAGTTTCGCGGGATATAGCAATCAGCCCCAGCATTTT; cdr3_aa: CASSFAGYSNQPQHF
v_call: TRBV18; j_call: TRBJ2-7; clone_size: -; d_call: TRBD1; cdr3_nt: TGTGCCAGCTCACCACGGAACTCCGGACAGGGATTCTCCGAGCAGTACTTC; cdr3_aa: CASSPRNSGQGFSEQYF
v_call: TRBV9; j_call: TRBJ1-2; clone_size: -; d_call: -; cdr3_nt: TGTGCCAGCAGCCCTAGTAGGAGAATCTATGGCTACACCTTC; cdr3_aa: CASSPSRRIYGYTF
v_call: TRBV18; j_call: TRBJ1-5; clone_size: few; d_call: -; cdr3_nt: TGTGCCAGCTCACCTACCTACAGGGTTTCTAGCAATCAGCCCCAGCATTTT; cdr3_aa: CASSPTYRVSSNQPQHF
v_call: TRBV6-5; j_call: TRBJ2-7; clone_size: -; d_call: -; cdr3_nt: TGTGCCAGCAGTTACCAGGGTTTCTCCGAGCAGTACTTC; cdr3_aa: CASSYQGFSEQYF